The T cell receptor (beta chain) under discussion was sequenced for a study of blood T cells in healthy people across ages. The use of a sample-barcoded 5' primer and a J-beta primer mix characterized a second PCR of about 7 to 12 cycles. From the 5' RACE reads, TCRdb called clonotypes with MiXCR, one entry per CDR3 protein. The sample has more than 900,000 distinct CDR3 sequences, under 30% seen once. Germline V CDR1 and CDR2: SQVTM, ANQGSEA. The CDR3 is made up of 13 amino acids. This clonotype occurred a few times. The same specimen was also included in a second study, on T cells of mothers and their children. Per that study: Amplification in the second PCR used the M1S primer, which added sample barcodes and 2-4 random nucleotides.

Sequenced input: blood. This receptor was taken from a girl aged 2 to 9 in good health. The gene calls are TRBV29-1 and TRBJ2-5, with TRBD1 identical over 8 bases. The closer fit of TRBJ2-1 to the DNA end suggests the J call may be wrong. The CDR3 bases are TGCAGCGCCGTAGGACAGGGCCACAATGAGCAGTTCTTC. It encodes CSAVGQGHNEQFF.